Listed here are 15 T cell receptor beta chains from one sample, sequenced in a study of T cell responses to AZD1222 COVID-19 vaccine. Produced via immunoSEQ multiplex PCR; TCRdb's table is partial and in-frame only. Of roughly 180,000 clones detected, 85% to 95% appear once; the ten largest clones hold about 1.5%. The sample was peripheral blood, taken 28 days after the second AZD1222 dose. All receptors come from an adult who received the AZD1222 COVID-19 vaccine.

The chain recombines TRBV28 with TRBJ1-5; D gene uncertain. There are 13 residues in the CDR3. The V end lost 5 bases, the J end lost 3 bases, and 8 bases lay between the germline ends. Germline V gives CDR1 MDHEN, CDR2 SYDVKM. Here the CDR3 reads CASSRSPNQPQHF. The CDR3 DNA reads as TGTGCCAGCAGTAGGAGTCCCAATCAGCCCCAGCATTTT.

The genes are TRBV28 and TRBJ2-3; tentatively, D is TRBD2 (5 bases). There are 15 residues in the CDR3. With 10 bases removed from V and 1 base from J, the gap between germline ends came to 18 bases. The germline CDR1 and CDR2 sequences are MDHEN and SYDVKM. The CDR3 DNA is TGTGCCACCGCCCACCGGGGAGAGGGCACAGATACGCAGTATTTT. The encoded protein is CATAHRGEGTDTQYF.

A remark on this clone: Other DNA sequences in the same sample also yield this CDR3. The gene calls are TRBV11-3 and TRBJ1-1; no clear D gene. This CDR3 region has 13 residues. V was clipped by 1 base and J by 2 bases, with 5 bases between them. Germline CDR1 SGHNT, CDR2 YENEEA. The chain's CDR3 is CASSLGPNTEAFF. Here the CDR3 DNA reads TGTGCCAGCAGCTTAGGACCCAACACTGAAGCTTTCTTT.

This rearrangement joins TRBV28 to TRBJ2-7, with 8 positions matching TRBD1. Germline V gene data show CDR1 as MDHEN and CDR2 as SYDVKM. This CDR3 has 14 residues. J gave up 4 bases and V 2 bases, and 4 bases lay outside the gene matches. CDR3 bases: TGTGCCAGCAGTTTAATCGGACAGGGTTACGAGCAGTACTTC. Residues: CASSLIGQGYEQYF.

V and J are TRBV9 and TRBJ1-4; maybe TRBD1 (6 bases). This CDR3 comprises 13 residues. CDR1 is SGDLS and CDR2 is YYNGEE in the germline V gene. Trimming stripped 4 bases from V and 8 bases from J, with 12 bases between. CDR3 protein: CASSPDSGEKLFF. DNA of the CDR3: TGTGCCAGCAGCCCGGACAGTGGGGAAAAACTGTTTTTT.

The V call is TRBV6-6, the J call TRBJ2-5, with 7 positions matching TRBD1. CDR1 is MNHNY, CDR2 SVGAGI, per germline (reference sequence). The CDR3 length is 14 residues. V lost 7 bases to trimming and J lost 5 bases; unmatched junction nucleotides: 10. CDR3 in DNA: TGTGCCAGCACTCGACAGGGATCGCGTGAGACCCAGTACTTC. It yields the protein CASTRQGSRETQYF.

This chain uses TRBV18 with TRBJ1-4, with D perhaps TRBD1 (6 bases). The germline V gene encodes CDR1 KGHSH and CDR2 LQKENI. The CDR3 extends over 14 amino acids. The V gene lost 8 bases and the J gene lost 0 bases, with 10 bases spanning the gap. CDR3 sequence: CASHRQATNEKLFF. The CDR3 DNA reads TGTGCCAGCCACCGACAGGCAACTAATGAAAAACTGTTTTTT.

This clone was observed a few times. V is TRBV30 and J is TRBJ1-1; D is unclear. V lost 0 bases and J lost 7, with 6 bases in between. Germline V gives CDR1 GTSNPN, CDR2 SVGIG (reference sequence). The CDR3 extends over 11 amino acids. DNA for the CDR3: TGTGCCTGGAGTGTGAGGATTGAAGCTTTCTTT. Its protein is CAWSVRIEAFF. The full variable domain, completed using reference TRBV30 and TRBJ1-1, is SQTIHQWPATLVQPVGSPLSLECTVEGTSNPNLYWYRQAAGRGLQLLFYSVGIGQISSEVPQNLSASRPQDRQFILSSKKLLLSDSGFYLCAWSVRIEAFFGQGTRLTVV.

This chain joins TRBV15 and TRBJ1-6; D remains unclear. The length of the CDR3 is 12 residues. V shed 6 bases and J shed 8 bases, with 8 bases lying between them. In germline, CDR1 is LNHNV, CDR2 YYDKDF (reference sequence). CDR3 DNA sequence: TGTGCCACCAGTCCTGGGGATTCACCCCTCCACTTT. This encodes CATSPGDSPLHF.

The rearrangement links TRBV10-3 to TRBJ1-1, with D unclear. This CDR3 is 13 amino acids long. Germline V lookup: CDR1 ENHRY, CDR2 SYGVKD. V was clipped by 3 bases and J by 2 bases, with 7 bases between them. This chain's CDR3 is CAISDSLNTEAFF. DNA for the CDR3: TGTGCCATCAGTGACAGCCTCAACACTGAAGCTTTCTTT.

The chain combines TRBV5-1 with TRBJ2-7; 9 positions match TRBD1. CDR3 length: 14 amino acids. V lost 3 bases to trimming and J lost 3 bases; unmatched junction nucleotides: 4. Germline V gene lookup returns CDR1 SGHRS and CDR2 YFSETQ. The DNA for the CDR3 is TGCGCCAGCAGCTCCGGGACAGGGAACTACGAGCAGTACTTC. Translating it yields CASSSGTGNYEQYF.

This chain uses TRBV4-3 with TRBJ2-1, with 8 nucleotides matching TRBD2. V shed 3 bases, J shed 6 bases, and the junction held 7 bases outside the gene matches. The CDR3 has 15 amino acids. Germline V lookup: CDR1 LGHNA, CDR2 YSLEER. CDR3: CASSQSGGRFNEQFF. CDR3 coding DNA: TGCGCCAGCAGCCAGTCGGGGGGGCGGTTCAATGAGCAGTTCTTC.

This chain uses TRBV3-1 (or the pseudogene TRBV3-2) with TRBJ1-5, with D perhaps matching TRBD1 (6 bases). The V end lost 0 bases, the J end lost 6 bases, and 15 bases lay between the germline ends. CDR1 is LGHDT, CDR2 YNNKEL, per germline (reference sequence). The CDR3 is 16 amino acids. CDR3 sequence (DNA): TGTGCCAGCAGCCAAGATCTTGTACAGGGAGTTCAGCCCCAGCATTTT. Translated: CASSQDLVQGVQPQHF.

The chain links TRBV4-1 to TRBJ1-2, with D hard to call. The V gene lost 0 bases and the J gene lost 2 bases, with 10 bases spanning the gap. CDR3 length: 15 residues. Germline V CDR1 and CDR2: MGHRA, YSYEKL. In DNA form, the CDR3 reads TGCGCCAGCAGCCAAGATCAGTTCGCGAACTATGGCTACACCTTC. Its translation is CASSQDQFANYGYTF.

The genes are TRBV3-1 (or the pseudogene TRBV3-2) and TRBJ1-1; 12 nucleotides line up with TRBD1. Germline V gene lookup returns CDR1 LGHDT and CDR2 YNNKEL (reference sequence). With V trimmed by 4 bases and J by 8 bases, 2 bases remained unmatched. The CDR3 length is 13 residues. CDR3 residues: CASSRGTGGEAFF. The CDR3 DNA sequence: TGTGCCAGCAGCCGGGGGACAGGGGGCGAAGCTTTCTTT.